The 20 T cell receptor beta chains listed next were all sequenced from one sample in a study of cytotoxic CD8 clonotypes in ibrutinib-treated CLL (dated by TCRdb to about 2021). Library creation used the immunoSEQ multiplex PCR assay. What TCRdb holds here is the immuneACCESS table cut down to in-frame rearrangements. Part of the clones is not present; checked against another copy, under half of the missing clones reflect an unresolved V gene, and the others are unexplained. Recorded for this sample are some 35,000 clones; 70% to 75% of them occurred a single time. Over 15% of the sample comes from the top ten. The time point label here, explained by the study, means: progressive disease on ibrutinib. The sample was PBMCs, taken at disease progression, from a patient treated with ibrutinib. The receptors derive from a human donor with chronic lymphocytic leukemia.

The chain joins TRBV6-1 to TRBJ1-2; D might be TRBD1 (5 bases). The germline gives CDR1 MNHNS, CDR2 SASEGT. V lost 4 bases, J lost 12 bases, and 12 bases lay in between. CDR3 length equals 11 residues. CDR3 loop: CASSVTGTDTF. In nucleotides, the CDR3 is TGTGCCAGCAGTGTGACCGGGACCGACACCTTC.

V gene TRBV5-1 combines with J gene TRBJ2-2; TRBD1 is a possible D gene (5 bases). The V gene lost 2 bases and the J gene lost 0 bases, with 8 bases spanning the gap. This CDR3 spans 15 amino acids. Germline assignment: CDR1 SGHRS and CDR2 YFSETQ. In DNA, the CDR3 is TGCGCCAGCAGCTTAGGCAGGGCGAACACCGGGGAGCTGTTTTTT. It is translated as CASSLGRANTGELFF.

The rearrangement uses TRBV5-1 and TRBJ2-1, with D unresolved. This CDR3 has 16 amino acids. V shed 2 bases and J shed 1 base, with 13 bases lying between them. CDR1 SGHRS and CDR2 YFSETQ come from the germline V gene. In nucleotides, the CDR3 is TGCGCCAGCAGCTTCTCCCTCGGGTCGTCCTACAATGAGCAGTTCTTC. Protein product: CASSFSLGSSYNEQFF.

V gene TRBV19 combines with J gene TRBJ1-2; D call uncertain. The CDR3 is made up of 13 amino acids. The germline gives CDR1 LNHDA, CDR2 SQIVND (reference sequence). V lost 5 bases and J 4 bases, leaving 11 bases between the germline ends. The CDR3 sequence: CASSARTPYGYTF. In nucleotides, the CDR3 is TGTGCCAGTAGTGCTCGTACTCCCTATGGCTACACCTTC.

V gene TRBV5-1 combines with J gene TRBJ1-2; D is unclear. The CDR3 loop spans 15 amino acids. CDR1 and CDR2 (germline): SGHRS, YFSETQ. V was shortened by 0 bases and J by 1 base, with 10 bases between the two germline ends. DNA of the CDR3: TGCGCCAGCAGCTTGGGTGGAGGGTTTAACTATGGCTACACCTTC. Translation: CASSLGGGFNYGYTF.

The J gene is TRBJ2-4, the V gene TRBV5-6; D not certain. V dropped 0 bases and J dropped 0 bases, with 13 bases sitting between them. Germline lookup yields CDR1 SGHDT and CDR2 YYEEEE. CDR3 length: 17 residues. The CDR3 sequence: CASSLAGAWVAKNIQYF. CDR3 in DNA: TGTGCCAGCAGCTTGGCGGGCGCATGGGTAGCCAAAAACATTCAGTACTTC.

The chain uses TRBV4-2 and TRBJ2-3; the match to TRBD1 covers 9 bases. Losses at the gene ends were 2 bases for V and 3 bases for J; bases not matched to a gene: 15. Germline lookup yields CDR1 LGHNA and CDR2 YNFKEQ. This CDR3 is built from 19 residues. The CDR3 spells CASSQRRDRVEGGTDTQYF. CDR3 nucleotide sequence: TGTGCCAGCAGCCAACGCCGGGACAGGGTGGAGGGGGGGACAGATACGCAGTATTTT.

The genes are TRBV7-9 and TRBJ2-6, with 7 bases aligning to TRBD1. Losses at the gene ends were 2 bases for V and 0 bases for J; bases not matched to a gene: 7. Per the germline V gene, CDR1 is SEHNR and CDR2 is FQNEAQ (reference sequence). The CDR3 extends over 18 amino acids. In DNA form, the CDR3 reads TGTGCCAGCAGCTTACCGGGACAGAGAGACTCTGGGGCCAACGTCCTGACTTTC. Its translation: CASSLPGQRDSGANVLTF.

This clone has just a few counts. The gene calls are TRBV5-1 and TRBJ1-1, with a weak D call TRBD1 (6 bases). Between the trimmed V and J ends, which lost 4 bases and 1 base, there was a span of 14 bases. The CDR3 runs to 15 residues. In germline, CDR1 is SGHRS, CDR2 YFSETQ. The CDR3 region has the DNA TGCGCCAGCAGCGCCCGCCAGACAGGGAACACTGAAGCTTTCTTT. It is translated as CASSARQTGNTEAFF.

Notes on this clone: The same CDR3 can be traced to other DNA sequences in this sample. The chain links TRBV11-2 to TRBJ1-5, with no clear D. The CDR3 contains 13 residues. V was trimmed by 6 bases and J by 0 bases, leaving 6 bases between them. CDR1 SGHAT and CDR2 FQNNGV come from the germline V gene. CDR3 sequence: CASSFNSNQPQHF. CDR3 nucleotide sequence: TGTGCCAGCAGTTTTAATAGCAATCAGCCCCAGCATTTT. Using reference TRBV11-2 and TRBJ1-5 for the parts outside the CDR3, the full variable domain is EAGVAQSPRYKIIEKRQSVAFWCNPISGHATLYWYQQILGQGPKLLIQFQNNGVVDDSQLPKDRFSAERLKGVDSTLKIQPAKLEDSAVYLCASSFNSNQPQHFGDGTRLSIL.

CDR3 DNA: TGTGCCAGTAGTATCGGGGGCACTGGAAACACCATATATTTT. This translates into CASSIGGTGNTIYF. V is TRBV19 and J is TRBJ1-3, with D perhaps matching TRBD1 (6 bases). There are 14 residues in the CDR3. With 3 bases removed from V and 2 bases from J, the gap between germline ends came to 8 bases. CDR1 is LNHDA, CDR2 SQIVND, per germline (reference sequence).

There are a few counts of this clone. The chain uses TRBV5-1 and TRBJ1-5, with 8 bases identical to TRBD1. V was pared by 0 bases and J by 9 bases, with 8 bases of the junction left unmatched. Germline CDR1 is SGHRS and CDR2 is YFSETQ. The CDR3 covers 15 residues. The CDR3 region is CASSLAGRGQGPQHF. For the CDR3, the DNA is TGCGCCAGCAGCTTGGCCGGCAGGGGGCAAGGGCCCCAGCATTTT.

The CDR3 region has the DNA TGCAGCGTGGAGTATGAGCAGTTCTTC. This codes for CSVEYEQFF. This chain connects TRBV29-1 to TRBJ2-1; unclear D gene. V was cut by 6 bases and J by 8 bases, with 5 bases left in between. Germline V lookup: CDR1 SQVTM, CDR2 ANQGSEA. The CDR3 runs to 9 residues.

The chain carries TRBV20-1 and TRBJ1-2; 7 bases are shared with TRBD1. V was clipped by 5 bases and J by 12 bases; unmatched bases: 9. This CDR3 is built from 11 residues. Germline CDR1 is DFQATT and CDR2 is SNEGSKA (reference sequence). The CDR3 loop reads CSASERQGNTF. CDR3 bases: TGCAGTGCTTCCGAGAGACAGGGCAACACCTTC.

The rearrangement links TRBV4-1 to TRBJ2-7, with D unresolved. Germline V gene sequence: CDR1 MGHRA, CDR2 YSYEKL. This CDR3 is 14 amino acids long. V was cut by 0 bases and J by 0 bases, with 6 bases left in between. CDR3 loop: CASSQDPTSYEQYF. CDR3 nucleotide sequence: TGCGCCAGCAGCCAAGATCCCACCTCCTACGAGCAGTACTTC.

This sequence joins TRBV7-8 and TRBJ2-1; tentative D call: TRBD2 (5 bases). CDR3 length: 13 amino acids. Germline V lookup: CDR1 SGHVS, CDR2 FQNEAQ. V was pared by 5 bases and J by 9 bases, with 14 bases between. The chain's CDR3 is CASSPGTRIEQFF. CDR3 DNA: TGTGCCAGCAGCCCGGGAACTAGGATTGAGCAGTTCTTC.

The gene calls are TRBV7-7 and TRBJ2-2; D unresolved. CDR1 is SSHAT and CDR2 is FNYEAQ in the germline V gene (reference sequence). Deletions cut 10 bases from V and 0 bases from J, with 12 bases between. The CDR3 contains 14 residues. This chain's CDR3 is CATPPRPNTGELFF. CDR3 in DNA: TGTGCCACCCCACCTCGTCCGAACACCGGGGAGCTGTTTTTT.

The rearrangement uses TRBV6-5 and TRBJ1-5, with TRBD1 identical over 9 bases. V shed 2 bases and J 6 bases; nucleotides not matched to a gene: 2. The CDR3 spans 14 residues. Germline V gene sequence: CDR1 MNHEY, CDR2 SVGAGI. Written as DNA, the CDR3 is TGTGCCAGCAGTTACCAGACAGGGGGTCAGCCCCAGCATTTT. This translates into CASSYQTGGQPQHF.

A word on this clone: Distinct nucleotide sequences in the sample also encode this CDR3. The chain joins TRBV15 to TRBJ1-1; D is undetermined. Germline CDR1 and CDR2: LNHNV and YYDKDF (reference sequence). Trimming took off 0 bases at V and 1 base at J, with 9 bases between the two ends. The CDR3 covers 15 residues. CDR3 sequence: CATSRDRPANTEAFF. For the CDR3, the DNA is TGTGCCACCAGCAGAGACCGCCCCGCGAACACTGAAGCTTTCTTT.

This chain joins TRBV19 and TRBJ1-5; 8 bases align to TRBD1. Germline CDR1 and CDR2: LNHDA and SQIVND (reference sequence). Trimming took 3 bases from V and 7 from J; bases not matched to a gene: 8. The CDR3 loop spans 15 amino acids. CDR3 DNA sequence: TGTGCCAGTAGTATGCCCCCGACAGGGGAGCAGCCCCAGCATTTT. This sequence encodes CASSMPPTGEQPQHF.